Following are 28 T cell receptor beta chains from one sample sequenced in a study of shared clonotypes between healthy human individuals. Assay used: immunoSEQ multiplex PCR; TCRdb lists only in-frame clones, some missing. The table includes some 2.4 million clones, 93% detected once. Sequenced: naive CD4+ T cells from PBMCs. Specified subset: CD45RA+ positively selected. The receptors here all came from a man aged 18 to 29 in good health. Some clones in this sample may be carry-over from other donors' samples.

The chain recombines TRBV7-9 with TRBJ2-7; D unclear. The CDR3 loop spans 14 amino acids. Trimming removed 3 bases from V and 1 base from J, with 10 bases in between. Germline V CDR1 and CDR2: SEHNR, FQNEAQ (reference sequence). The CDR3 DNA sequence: TGTGCCAGCAGCTTTGGAAGCAGGTCCTACGAGCAGTACTTC. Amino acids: CASSFGSRSYEQYF.

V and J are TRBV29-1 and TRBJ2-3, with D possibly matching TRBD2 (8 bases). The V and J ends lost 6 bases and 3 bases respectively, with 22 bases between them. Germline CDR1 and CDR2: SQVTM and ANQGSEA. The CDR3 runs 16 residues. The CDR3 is CSVTGGGLQGTDTQYF. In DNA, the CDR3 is TGCAGCGTAACCGGGGGGGGTCTACAGGGGACAGATACGCAGTATTTT.

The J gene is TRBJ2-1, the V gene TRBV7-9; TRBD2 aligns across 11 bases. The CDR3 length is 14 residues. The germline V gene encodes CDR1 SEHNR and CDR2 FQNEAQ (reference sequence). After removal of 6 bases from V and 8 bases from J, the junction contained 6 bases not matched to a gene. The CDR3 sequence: CASSLGLAGHEQFF. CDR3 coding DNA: TGTGCCAGCAGTCTAGGACTAGCGGGCCATGAGCAGTTCTTC.

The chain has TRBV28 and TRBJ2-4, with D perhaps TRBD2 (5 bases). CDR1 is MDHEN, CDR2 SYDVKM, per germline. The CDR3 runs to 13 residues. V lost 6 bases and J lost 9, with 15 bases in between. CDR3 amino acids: CASSSVRVGIQYF. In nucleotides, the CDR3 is TGTGCCAGCAGCAGCGTGAGGGTAGGCATTCAGTACTTC.

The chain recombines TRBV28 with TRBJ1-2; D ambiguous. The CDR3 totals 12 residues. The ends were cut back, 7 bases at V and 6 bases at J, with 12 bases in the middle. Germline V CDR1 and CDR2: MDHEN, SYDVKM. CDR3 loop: CASTPRVNGYTF. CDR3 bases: TGTGCCAGCACCCCGAGGGTTAATGGCTACACCTTC.

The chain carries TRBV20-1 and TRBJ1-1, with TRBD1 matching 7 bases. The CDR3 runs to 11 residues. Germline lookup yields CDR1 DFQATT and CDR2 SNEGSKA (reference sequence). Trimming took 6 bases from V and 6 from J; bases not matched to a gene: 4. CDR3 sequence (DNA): TGCAGTGCCCTAACAGGGGCTGAAGCTTTCTTT. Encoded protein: CSALTGAEAFF.

The chain's CDR3 is CASSLKGGWGPDTQYF. CDR3 nucleotide sequence: TGTGCCAGCAGCTTGAAGGGTGGCTGGGGTCCAGATACGCAGTATTTT. The V call is TRBV5-8, the J call TRBJ2-3; D is ambiguous. The V end was cut by 1 base, the J end by 4 bases, with 16 bases between. CDR3 length equals 16 residues. Germline V CDR1 and CDR2: SGHTS, YDEGEE.

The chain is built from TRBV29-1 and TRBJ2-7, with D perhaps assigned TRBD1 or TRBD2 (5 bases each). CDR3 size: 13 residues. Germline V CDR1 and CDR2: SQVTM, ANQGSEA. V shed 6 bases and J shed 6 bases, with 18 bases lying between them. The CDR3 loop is CSVAGTVGFEQYF. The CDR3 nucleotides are TGCAGCGTAGCCGGGACGGTTGGATTCGAGCAGTACTTC.

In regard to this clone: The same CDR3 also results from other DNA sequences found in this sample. Written as DNA, the CDR3 is TGTGCCAGCAGTTTAGTTGGGTCCTACGAGCAGTACTTC. It yields the protein CASSLVGSYEQYF. This rearrangement joins TRBV28 to TRBJ2-7; D not resolved. Trimming cost V 2 bases and J 1 base, with 6 bases left between them. The length of the CDR3 is 13 residues. CDR1 is MDHEN and CDR2 is SYDVKM in the germline V gene.

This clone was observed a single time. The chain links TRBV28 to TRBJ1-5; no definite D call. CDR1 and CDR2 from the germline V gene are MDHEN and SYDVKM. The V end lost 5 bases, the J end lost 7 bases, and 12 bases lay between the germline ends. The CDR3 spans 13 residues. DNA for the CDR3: TGTGCCAGCAGTAGGACCATCCAGCAGCCCCAGCATTTT. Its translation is CASSRTIQQPQHF. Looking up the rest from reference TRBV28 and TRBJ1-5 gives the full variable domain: DVKVTQSSRYLVKRTGEKVFLECVQDMDHENMFWYRQDPGLGLRLIYFSYDVKMKEKGDIPEGYSVSREKKERFSLILESASTNQTSMYLCASSRTIQQPQHFGDGTRLSIL.

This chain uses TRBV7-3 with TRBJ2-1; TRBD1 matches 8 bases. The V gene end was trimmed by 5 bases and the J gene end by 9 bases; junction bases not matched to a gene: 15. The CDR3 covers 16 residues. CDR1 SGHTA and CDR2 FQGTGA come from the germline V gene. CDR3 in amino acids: CASSTQGTGGGVEQFF. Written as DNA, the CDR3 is TGTGCCAGCAGCACCCAAGGGACAGGAGGAGGAGTTGAGCAGTTCTTC. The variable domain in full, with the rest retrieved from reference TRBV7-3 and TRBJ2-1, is GAGVSQTPSNKVTEKGKYVELRCDPISGHTALYWYRQSLGQGPEFLIYFQGTGAADDSGLPNDRFFAVRPEGSVSTLKIQRTERGDSAVYLCASSTQGTGGGVEQFFGPGTRLTVL.

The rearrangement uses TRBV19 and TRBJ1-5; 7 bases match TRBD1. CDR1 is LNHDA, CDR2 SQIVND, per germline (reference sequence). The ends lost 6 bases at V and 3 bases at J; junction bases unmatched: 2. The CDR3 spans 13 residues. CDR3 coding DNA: TGTGCCAGTAGGGAGGGGGCCAATCAGCCCCAGCATTTT. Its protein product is CASREGANQPQHF. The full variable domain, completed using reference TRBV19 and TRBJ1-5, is DGGITQSPKYLFRKEGQNVTLSCEQNLNHDAMYWYRQDPGQGLRLIYYSQIVNDFQKGDIAEGYSVSREKKESFPLTVTSAQKNPTAFYLCASREGANQPQHFGDGTRLSIL.

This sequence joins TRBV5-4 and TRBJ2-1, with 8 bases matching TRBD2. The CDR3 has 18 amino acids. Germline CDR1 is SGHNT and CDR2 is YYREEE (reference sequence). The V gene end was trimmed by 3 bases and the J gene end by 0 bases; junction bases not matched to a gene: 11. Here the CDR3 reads CASSSPGGGYGSYNEQFF. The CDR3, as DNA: TGTGCCAGCAGCTCACCCGGGGGGGGCTATGGCTCCTACAATGAGCAGTTCTTC.

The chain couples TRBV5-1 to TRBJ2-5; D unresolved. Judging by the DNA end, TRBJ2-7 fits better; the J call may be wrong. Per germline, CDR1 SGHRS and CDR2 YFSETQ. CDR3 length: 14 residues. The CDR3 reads CASSLDGGIGEQYF. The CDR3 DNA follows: TGCGCCAGCAGCTTGGATGGTGGAATCGGCGAGCAGTACTTC.

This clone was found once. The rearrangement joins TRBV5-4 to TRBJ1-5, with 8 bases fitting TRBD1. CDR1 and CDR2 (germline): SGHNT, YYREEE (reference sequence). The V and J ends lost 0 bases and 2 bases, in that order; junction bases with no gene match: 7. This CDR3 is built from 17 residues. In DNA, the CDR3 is TGTGCCAGCAGCTTGGACGGACAGGGAGGGGGCAATCAGCCCCAGCATTTT. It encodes CASSLDGQGGGNQPQHF.

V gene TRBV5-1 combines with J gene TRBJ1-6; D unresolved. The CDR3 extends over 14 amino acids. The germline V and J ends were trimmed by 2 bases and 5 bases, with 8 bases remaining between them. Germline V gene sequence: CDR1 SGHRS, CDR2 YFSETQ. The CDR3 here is CASSFGNNNSPLHF. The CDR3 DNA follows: TGCGCCAGCAGCTTCGGGAATAATAATTCACCCCTCCACTTT.

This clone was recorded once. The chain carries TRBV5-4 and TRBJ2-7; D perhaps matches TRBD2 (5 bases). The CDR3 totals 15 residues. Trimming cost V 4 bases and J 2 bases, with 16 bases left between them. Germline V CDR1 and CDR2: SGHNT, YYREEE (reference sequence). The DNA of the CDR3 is TGTGCCAGCAGCCGGTCGGCCAGCGGTCCCTACGAGCAGTACTTC. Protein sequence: CASSRSASGPYEQYF.

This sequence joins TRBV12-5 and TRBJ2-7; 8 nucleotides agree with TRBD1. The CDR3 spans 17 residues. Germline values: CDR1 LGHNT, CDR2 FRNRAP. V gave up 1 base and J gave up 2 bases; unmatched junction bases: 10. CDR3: CASGLESPGQVAYEQYF. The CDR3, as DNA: TGTGCTAGTGGTTTGGAGTCTCCGGGACAGGTTGCCTACGAGCAGTACTTC.

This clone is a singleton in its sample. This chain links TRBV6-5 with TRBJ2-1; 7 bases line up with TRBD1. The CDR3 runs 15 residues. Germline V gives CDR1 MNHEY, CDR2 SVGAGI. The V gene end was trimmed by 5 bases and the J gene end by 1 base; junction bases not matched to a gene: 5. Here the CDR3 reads CASSGSRGSYNEQFF. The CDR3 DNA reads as TGTGCCAGCAGTGGTTCCAGGGGGTCCTACAATGAGCAGTTCTTC.

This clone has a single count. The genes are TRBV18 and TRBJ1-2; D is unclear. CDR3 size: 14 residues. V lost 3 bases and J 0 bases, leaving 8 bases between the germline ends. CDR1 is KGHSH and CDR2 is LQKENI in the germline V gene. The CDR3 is CASSPDGSNYGYTF. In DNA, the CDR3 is TGTGCCAGCTCACCGGACGGCTCTAACTATGGCTACACCTTC.

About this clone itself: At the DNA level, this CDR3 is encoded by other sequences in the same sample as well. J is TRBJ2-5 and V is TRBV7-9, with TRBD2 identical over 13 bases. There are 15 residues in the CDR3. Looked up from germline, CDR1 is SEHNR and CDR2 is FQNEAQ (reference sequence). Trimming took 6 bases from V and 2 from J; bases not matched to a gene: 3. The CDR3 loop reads CASSRTSGSQETQYF. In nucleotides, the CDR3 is TGTGCCAGCAGTCGGACTAGCGGGAGTCAAGAGACCCAGTACTTC. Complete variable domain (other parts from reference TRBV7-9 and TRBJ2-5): DTGVSQNPRHKITKRGQNVTFRCDPISEHNRLYWYRQTLGQGPEFLTYFQNEAQLEKSRLLSDRFSAERPKGSFSTLEIQRTEQGDSAMYLCASSRTSGSQETQYFGPGTRLLVL.

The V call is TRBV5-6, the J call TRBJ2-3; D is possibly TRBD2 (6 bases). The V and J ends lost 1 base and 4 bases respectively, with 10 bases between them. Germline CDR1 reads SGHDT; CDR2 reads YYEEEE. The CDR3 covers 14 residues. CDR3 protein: CASSLPGTPDTQYF. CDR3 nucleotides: TGTGCCAGCAGCTTGCCAGGGACTCCAGATACGCAGTATTTT.

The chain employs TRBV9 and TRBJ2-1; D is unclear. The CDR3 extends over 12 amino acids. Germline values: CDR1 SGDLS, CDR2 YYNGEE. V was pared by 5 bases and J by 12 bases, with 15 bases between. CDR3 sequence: CASRSSGTAQFF. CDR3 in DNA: TGTGCCAGCAGGTCTTCGGGCACAGCGCAGTTCTTC.

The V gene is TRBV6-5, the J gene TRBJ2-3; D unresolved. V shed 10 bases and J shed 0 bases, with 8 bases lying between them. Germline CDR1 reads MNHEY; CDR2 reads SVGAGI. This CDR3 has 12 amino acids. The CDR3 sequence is CATRRSTDTQYF. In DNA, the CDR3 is TGTGCCACTCGACGGAGCACAGATACGCAGTATTTT.

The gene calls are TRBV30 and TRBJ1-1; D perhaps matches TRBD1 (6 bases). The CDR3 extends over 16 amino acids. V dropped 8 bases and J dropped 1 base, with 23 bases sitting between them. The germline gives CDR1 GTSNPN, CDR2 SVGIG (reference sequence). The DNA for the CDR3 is TGTGCCCGAATGACCAAGACGGGGACAAAGAACACTGAAGCTTTCTTT. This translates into CARMTKTGTKNTEAFF.

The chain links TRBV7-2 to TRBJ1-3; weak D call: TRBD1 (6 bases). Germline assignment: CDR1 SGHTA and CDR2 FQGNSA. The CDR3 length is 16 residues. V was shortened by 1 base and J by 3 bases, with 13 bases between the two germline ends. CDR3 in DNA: TGTGCCAGCAGCTTAGTCGAGGGCAGGGGTGGAAACACCATATATTTT. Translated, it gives CASSLVEGRGGNTIYF. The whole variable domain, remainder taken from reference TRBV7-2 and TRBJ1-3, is GAGVSQSPSNKVTEKGKDVELRCDPISGHTALYWYRQSLGQGLEFLIYFQGNSAPDKSGLPSDRFSAERTGGSVSTLTIQRTQQEDSAVYLCASSLVEGRGGNTIYFGEGSWLTVV.

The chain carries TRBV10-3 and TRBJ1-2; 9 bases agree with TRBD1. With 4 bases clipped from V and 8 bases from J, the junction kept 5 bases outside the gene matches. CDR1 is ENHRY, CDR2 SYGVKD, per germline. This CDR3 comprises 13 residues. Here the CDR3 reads CAISGNRGLGYTF. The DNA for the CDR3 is TGTGCCATCAGTGGTAACAGGGGGCTCGGCTACACCTTC.

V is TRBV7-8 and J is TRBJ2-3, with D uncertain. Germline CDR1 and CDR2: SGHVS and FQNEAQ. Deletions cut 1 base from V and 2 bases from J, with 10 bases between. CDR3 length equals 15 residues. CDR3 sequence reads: CASSLGIIDTDTQYF. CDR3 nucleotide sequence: TGTGCCAGCAGCTTAGGTATTATAGACACAGATACGCAGTATTTT. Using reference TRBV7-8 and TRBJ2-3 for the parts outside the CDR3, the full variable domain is GAGVSQSPRYKVAKRGQDVALRCDPISGHVSLFWYQQALGQGPEFLTYFQNEAQLDKSGLPSDRFFAERPEGSVSTLKIQRTQQEDSAVYLCASSLGIIDTDTQYFGPGTRLTVL.